A single sample gave rise to the 8 T cell receptor beta chains below, sequenced in a study of somatic mutations in cytotoxic T cells in rheumatoid arthritis. Assay used: immunoSEQ multiplex PCR; TCRdb lists only in-frame clones, some missing. The table has under 20,000 clones, 86% seen once. Sample: CD8+ T cells sorted from blood. Receptors originate from a middle-aged man in good health.

V usage is TRBV5-8 and J usage is TRBJ2-7; 9 bases are a match to TRBD2. The CDR3 extends over 17 amino acids. J lost 4 bases, V lost 0 bases, and 11 bases had no gene match. Germline CDR1 and CDR2: SGHTS and YDEGEE. CDR3 loop: CASSLGGRAFFWYEQYF. Written as DNA, the CDR3 is TGTGCCAGCAGCTTGGGCGGGAGGGCCTTTTTTTGGTACGAGCAGTACTTC.

The chain employs TRBV7-8 and TRBJ1-4; 7 bases are shared with TRBD1. The germline gives CDR1 SGHVS, CDR2 FQNEAQ. The V and J ends lost 5 bases and 5 bases, in that order; junction bases with no gene match: 8. The CDR3 runs 15 residues. CDR3 DNA: TGTGCCAGCAGCAAACCTACAGGGGAGAATGAAAAACTGTTTTTT. This encodes CASSKPTGENEKLFF.

The rearrangement links TRBV6-5 to TRBJ1-1; 11 bases match TRBD1. Per germline, CDR1 MNHEY and CDR2 SVGAGI. The CDR3 loop spans 13 amino acids. Trimming at V came to 5 bases and at J to 5 bases, leaving 1 base not matched to a gene. The CDR3 nucleotides are TGTGCCAGCAGTAGGGACAGGGGGACTGAAGCTTTCTTT. Protein product: CASSRDRGTEAFF.

The V gene is TRBV30, the J gene TRBJ2-7; D may be TRBD2 (6 bases). Germline CDR1 GTSNPN, CDR2 SVGIG (reference sequence). The CDR3 consists of 13 residues. V gave up 0 bases and J gave up 3 bases, with 9 bases separating them. The CDR3 region is CAWSVFSGYEQYF. As DNA, the CDR3 is TGTGCCTGGAGTGTCTTTAGCGGCTACGAGCAGTACTTC. Supplemented by reference TRBV30 and TRBJ2-7, the full variable domain reads SQTIHQWPATLVQPVGSPLSLECTVEGTSNPNLYWYRQAAGRGLQLLFYSVGIGQISSEVPQNLSASRPQDRQFILSSKKLLLSDSGFYLCAWSVFSGYEQYFGPGTRLTVT.

The chain uses TRBV5-4 and TRBJ2-3; 9 nucleotides line up with TRBD2. Looked up from germline, CDR1 is SGHNT and CDR2 is YYREEE (reference sequence). The CDR3 sequence is 17 residues long. The J segment lost 5 bases and the V segment lost 1 base, leaving 11 bases of the junction unmatched. This CDR3 is CASSLLGGRALEDTQYF. Written as DNA, the CDR3 is TGTGCCAGCAGCTTGCTAGGCGGGAGGGCCTTGGAAGATACGCAGTATTTT.

This clone occurred a few times. This chain links TRBV7-9 with TRBJ1-1; no clear D. CDR3 size: 13 residues. V lost 8 bases to trimming and J lost 0 bases, with 10 bases between them. CDR1 is SEHNR and CDR2 is FQNEAQ in the germline V gene (reference sequence). CDR3 sequence reads: CASAPPMNTEAFF. The DNA for the CDR3 is TGTGCCAGCGCCCCGCCTATGAACACTGAAGCTTTCTTT.

The V and J genes are TRBV4-3 and TRBJ2-7; 13 nucleotides align to TRBD2. Looked up from germline, CDR1 is LGHNA and CDR2 is YSLEER. The CDR3 has 15 residues. Unmatched junction bases numbered 6, after V lost 8 bases and J lost 2 bases. CDR3 loop: CASAWTSGSAYEQYF. The CDR3 coding sequence is TGCGCCAGCGCCTGGACTAGCGGGAGCGCCTACGAGCAGTACTTC.

The V and J genes are TRBV2 and TRBJ2-7; 9 bases agree with TRBD2. Germline V CDR1 and CDR2: SNHLY, FYNNEI. The CDR3 loop spans 16 amino acids. Losses at the gene ends were 0 bases for V and 3 bases for J; bases not matched to a gene: 6. The CDR3 region is CASSEALAGGLYEQYF. CDR3 bases: TGTGCCAGCAGTGAAGCGCTGGCGGGAGGGCTCTACGAGCAGTACTTC.